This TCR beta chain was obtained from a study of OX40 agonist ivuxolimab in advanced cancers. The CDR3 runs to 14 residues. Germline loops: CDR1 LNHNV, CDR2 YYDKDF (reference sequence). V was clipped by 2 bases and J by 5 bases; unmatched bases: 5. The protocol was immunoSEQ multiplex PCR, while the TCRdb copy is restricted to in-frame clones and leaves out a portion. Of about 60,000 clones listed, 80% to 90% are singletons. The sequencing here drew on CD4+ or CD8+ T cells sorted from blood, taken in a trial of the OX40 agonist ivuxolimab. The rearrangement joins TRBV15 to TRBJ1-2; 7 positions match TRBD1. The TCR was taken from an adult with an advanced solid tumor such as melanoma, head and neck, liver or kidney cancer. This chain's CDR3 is CATSRFQGEYGYTF. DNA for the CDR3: TGTGCCACCAGCAGATTTCAGGGGGAGTATGGCTACACCTTC. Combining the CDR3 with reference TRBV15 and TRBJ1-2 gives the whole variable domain DAMVIQNPRYQVTQFGKPVTLSCSQTLNHNVMYWYQQKSSQAPKLLFHYYDKDFNNEADTPDNFQSRRPNTSFCFLDIRSPGLGDTAMYLCATSRFQGEYGYTFGSGTRLTVV.